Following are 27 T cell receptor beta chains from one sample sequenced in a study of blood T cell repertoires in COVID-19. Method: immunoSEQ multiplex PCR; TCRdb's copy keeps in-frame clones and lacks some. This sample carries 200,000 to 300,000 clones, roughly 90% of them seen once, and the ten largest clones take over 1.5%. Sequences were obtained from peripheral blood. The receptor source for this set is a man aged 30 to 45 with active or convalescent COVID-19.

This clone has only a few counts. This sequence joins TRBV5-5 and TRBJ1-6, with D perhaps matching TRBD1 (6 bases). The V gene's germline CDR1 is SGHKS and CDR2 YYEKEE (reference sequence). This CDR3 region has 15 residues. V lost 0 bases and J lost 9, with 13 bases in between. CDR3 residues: CASSLAVRGASPLHF. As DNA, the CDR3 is TGTGCCAGCAGCTTGGCCGTCAGGGGAGCTTCACCCCTCCACTTT.

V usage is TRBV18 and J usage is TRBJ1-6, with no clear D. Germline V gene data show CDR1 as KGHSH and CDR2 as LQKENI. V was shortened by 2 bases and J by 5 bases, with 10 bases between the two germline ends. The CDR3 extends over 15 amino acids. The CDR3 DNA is TGTGCCAGCTCACCAGGGAGGCCAAATAATTCACCCCTCCACTTT. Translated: CASSPGRPNNSPLHF.

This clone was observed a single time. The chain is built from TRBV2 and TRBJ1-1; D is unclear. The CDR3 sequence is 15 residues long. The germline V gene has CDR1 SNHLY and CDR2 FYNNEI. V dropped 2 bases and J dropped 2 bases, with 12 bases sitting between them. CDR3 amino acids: CASSEWWTGNTEAFF. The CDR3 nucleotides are TGTGCCAGCAGTGAATGGTGGACGGGAAACACTGAAGCTTTCTTT.

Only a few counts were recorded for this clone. CDR3 sequence: CASSRGDRGGRNTEAFF. In DNA form, the CDR3 reads TGTGCCAGCAGCCGGGGAGACAGGGGAGGAAGGAACACTGAAGCTTTCTTT. V is TRBV11-2 and J is TRBJ1-1; 8 positions match TRBD1. With 5 bases clipped from V and 1 base from J, the junction kept 12 bases outside the gene matches. Looked up from germline, CDR1 is SGHAT and CDR2 is FQNNGV. The CDR3 sequence is 17 residues long.

The chain's CDR3 is CAFSRTSGGFGGELFF. In nucleotides, the CDR3 is TGTGCCTTTTCGAGGACTAGCGGGGGATTCGGCGGGGAGCTGTTTTTT. The chain is built from TRBV30 and TRBJ2-2; TRBD2 agrees at 13 bases. V was clipped by 7 bases and J by 7 bases; unmatched bases: 12. The V gene's germline CDR1 is GTSNPN and CDR2 SVGIG (reference sequence). This CDR3 is built from 16 residues.

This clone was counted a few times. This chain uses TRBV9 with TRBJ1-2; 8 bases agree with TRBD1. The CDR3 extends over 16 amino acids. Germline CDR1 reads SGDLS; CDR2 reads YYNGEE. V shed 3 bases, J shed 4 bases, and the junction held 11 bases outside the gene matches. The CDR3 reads CASSAAWTGNSYGYTF. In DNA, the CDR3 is TGTGCCAGCAGCGCCGCGTGGACAGGGAACTCCTATGGCTACACCTTC.

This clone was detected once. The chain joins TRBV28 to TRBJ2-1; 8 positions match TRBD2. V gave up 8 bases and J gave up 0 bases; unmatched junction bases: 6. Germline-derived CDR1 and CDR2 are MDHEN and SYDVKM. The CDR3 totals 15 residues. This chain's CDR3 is CASEIAGNSYNEQFF. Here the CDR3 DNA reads TGTGCCAGCGAGATAGCGGGGAACTCCTACAATGAGCAGTTCTTC.

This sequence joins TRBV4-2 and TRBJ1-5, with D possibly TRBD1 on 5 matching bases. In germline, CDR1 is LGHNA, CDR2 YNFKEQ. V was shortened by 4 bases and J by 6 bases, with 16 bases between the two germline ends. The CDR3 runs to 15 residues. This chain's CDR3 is CASSPMGGRSQPQHF. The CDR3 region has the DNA TGTGCCAGCAGCCCTATGGGGGGGAGGAGTCAGCCCCAGCATTTT.

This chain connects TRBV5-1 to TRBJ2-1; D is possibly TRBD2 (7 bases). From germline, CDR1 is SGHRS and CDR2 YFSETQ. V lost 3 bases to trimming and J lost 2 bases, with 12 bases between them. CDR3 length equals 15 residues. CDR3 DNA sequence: TGCGCCAGCAGCTCCGAGGGGGGGGCCTACAATGAGCAGTTCTTC. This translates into CASSSEGGAYNEQFF.

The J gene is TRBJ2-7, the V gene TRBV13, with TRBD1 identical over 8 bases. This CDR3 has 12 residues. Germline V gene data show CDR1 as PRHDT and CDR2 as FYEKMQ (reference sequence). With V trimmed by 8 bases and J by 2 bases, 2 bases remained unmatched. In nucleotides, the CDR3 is TGTGCCAGCCGACAGGGGACCTACGAGCAGTACTTC. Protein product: CASRQGTYEQYF.

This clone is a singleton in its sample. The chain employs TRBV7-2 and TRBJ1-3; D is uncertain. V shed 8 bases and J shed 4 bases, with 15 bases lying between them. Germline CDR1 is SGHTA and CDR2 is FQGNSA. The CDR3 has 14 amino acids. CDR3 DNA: TGTGCCAGCGCTCCAGGATCGGGAGGAAACACCATATATTTT. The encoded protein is CASAPGSGGNTIYF.

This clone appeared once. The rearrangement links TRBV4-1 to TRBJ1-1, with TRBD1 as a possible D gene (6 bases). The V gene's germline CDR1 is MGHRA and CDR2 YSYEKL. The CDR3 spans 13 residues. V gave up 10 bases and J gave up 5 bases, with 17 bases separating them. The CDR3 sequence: CAISGGRGTEAFF. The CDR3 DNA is TGCGCCATAAGCGGGGGGCGTGGGACTGAAGCTTTCTTT.

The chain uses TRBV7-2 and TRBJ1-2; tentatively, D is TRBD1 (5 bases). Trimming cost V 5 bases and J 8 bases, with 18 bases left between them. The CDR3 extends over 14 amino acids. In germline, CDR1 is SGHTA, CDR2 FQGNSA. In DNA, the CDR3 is TGTGCCAGCAGCCTACGTTTGACAGTCGGCGGCTACACCTTC. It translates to CASSLRLTVGGYTF.

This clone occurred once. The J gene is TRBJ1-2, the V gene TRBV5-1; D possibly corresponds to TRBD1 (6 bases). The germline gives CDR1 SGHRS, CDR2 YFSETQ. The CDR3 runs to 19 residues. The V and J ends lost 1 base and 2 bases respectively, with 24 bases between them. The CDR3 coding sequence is TGCGCCAGCAGCTTGTTACCCCGAGCAGGGGCAGGAGGAAACTATGGCTACACCTTC. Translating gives CASSLLPRAGAGGNYGYTF.

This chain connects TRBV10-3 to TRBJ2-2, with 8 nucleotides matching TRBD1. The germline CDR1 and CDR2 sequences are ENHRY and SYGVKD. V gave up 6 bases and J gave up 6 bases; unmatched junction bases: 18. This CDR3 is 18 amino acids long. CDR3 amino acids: CAIRGSPGQGQGAGELFF. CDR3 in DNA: TGTGCCATCAGGGGGAGTCCCGGACAGGGACAAGGTGCCGGGGAGCTGTTTTTT.

CDR3 nucleotides: TGTGCCAGCAGCGGACAGGGATCTCCCTATGGCTACACCTTC. Its protein product is CASSGQGSPYGYTF. The chain joins TRBV9 to TRBJ1-2; 7 nucleotides agree with TRBD1. The CDR3 is made up of 14 amino acids. Trimming cost V 3 bases and J 4 bases; bases outside gene matches: 6. Germline assignment: CDR1 SGDLS and CDR2 YYNGEE.

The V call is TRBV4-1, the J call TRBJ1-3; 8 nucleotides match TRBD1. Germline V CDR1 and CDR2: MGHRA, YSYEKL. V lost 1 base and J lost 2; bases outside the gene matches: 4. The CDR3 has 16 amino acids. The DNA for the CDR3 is TGCGCCAGCAGCCAAGTTACAGGGGGGACTGGAAACACCATATATTTT. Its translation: CASSQVTGGTGNTIYF.

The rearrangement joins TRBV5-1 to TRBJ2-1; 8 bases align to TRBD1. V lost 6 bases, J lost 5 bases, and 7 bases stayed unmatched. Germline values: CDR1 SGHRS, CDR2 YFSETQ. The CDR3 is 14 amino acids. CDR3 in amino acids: CASKRTGLDNEQFF. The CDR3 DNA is TGCGCCAGCAAACGGACAGGGTTGGACAATGAGCAGTTCTTC.

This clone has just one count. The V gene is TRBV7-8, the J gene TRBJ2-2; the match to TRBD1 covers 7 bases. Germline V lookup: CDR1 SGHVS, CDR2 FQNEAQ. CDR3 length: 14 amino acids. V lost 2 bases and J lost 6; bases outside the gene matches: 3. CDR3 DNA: TGTGCCAGCAGCTTAAAGGGGGCTTCCGGGGAGCTGTTTTTT. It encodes CASSLKGASGELFF.

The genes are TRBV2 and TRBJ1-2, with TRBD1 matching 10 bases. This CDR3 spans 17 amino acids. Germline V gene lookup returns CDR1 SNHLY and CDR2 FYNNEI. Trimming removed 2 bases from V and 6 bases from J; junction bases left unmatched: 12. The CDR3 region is CASSERRATGGMNGYTF. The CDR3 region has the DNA TGTGCCAGCAGTGAAAGAAGGGCGACAGGGGGCATGAATGGCTACACCTTC.

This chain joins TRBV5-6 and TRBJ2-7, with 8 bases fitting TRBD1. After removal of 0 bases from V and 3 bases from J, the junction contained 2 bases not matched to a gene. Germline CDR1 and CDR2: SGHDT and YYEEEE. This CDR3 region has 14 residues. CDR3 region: CASSLGQGFYEQYF. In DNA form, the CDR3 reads TGTGCCAGCAGCTTGGGACAGGGGTTCTACGAGCAGTACTTC.

The CDR3 DNA is TGTGCCAGCAGCTTACGAACAGGGGTTGACTATGGCTACACCTTC. It yields the protein CASSLRTGVDYGYTF. The J gene is TRBJ1-2, the V gene TRBV7-2; 7 bases fit TRBD1. Germline assignment: CDR1 SGHTA and CDR2 FQGNSA. Germline trimming cut 2 bases from V and 3 bases from J; bases unmatched to any gene: 6. The CDR3 runs to 15 residues. Together with reference TRBV7-2 and TRBJ1-2, the CDR3 gives the full variable domain: GAGVSQSPSNKVTEKGKDVELRCDPISGHTALYWYRQSLGQGLEFLIYFQGNSAPDKSGLPSDRFSAERTGGSVSTLTIQRTQQEDSAVYLCASSLRTGVDYGYTFGSGTRLTVV.

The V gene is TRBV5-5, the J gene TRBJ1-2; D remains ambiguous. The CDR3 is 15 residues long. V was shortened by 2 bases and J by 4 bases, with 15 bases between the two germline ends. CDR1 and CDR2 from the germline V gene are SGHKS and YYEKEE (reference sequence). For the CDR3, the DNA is TGTGCCAGCAGCTTTATGGACCTCCGGGGCTATGGCTACACCTTC. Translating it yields CASSFMDLRGYGYTF.

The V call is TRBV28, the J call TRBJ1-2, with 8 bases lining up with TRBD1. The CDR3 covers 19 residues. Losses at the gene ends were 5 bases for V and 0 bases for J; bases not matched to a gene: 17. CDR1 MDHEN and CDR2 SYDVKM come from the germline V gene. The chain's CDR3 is CASSPEVGTGFSANYGYTF. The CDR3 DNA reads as TGTGCCAGCAGTCCCGAGGTGGGGACAGGTTTCAGTGCTAACTATGGCTACACCTTC.

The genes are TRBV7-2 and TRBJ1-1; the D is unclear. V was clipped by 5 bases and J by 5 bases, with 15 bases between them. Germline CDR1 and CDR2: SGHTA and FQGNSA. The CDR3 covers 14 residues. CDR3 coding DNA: TGTGCCAGCAGCATAGGATGGGAGCTGACTGAAGCTTTCTTT. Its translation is CASSIGWELTEAFF.

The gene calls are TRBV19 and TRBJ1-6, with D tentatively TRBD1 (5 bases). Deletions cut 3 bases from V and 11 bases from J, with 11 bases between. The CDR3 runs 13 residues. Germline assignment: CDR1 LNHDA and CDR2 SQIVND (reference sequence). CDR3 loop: CASSIQAGTPLHF. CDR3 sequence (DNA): TGTGCCAGTAGTATCCAGGCAGGGACACCCCTCCACTTT.

The CDR3 loop reads CASSSGLAGGQETQYF. CDR3 nucleotides: TGTGCCAGCAGCTCGGGACTAGCGGGGGGGCAAGAGACCCAGTACTTC. The chain carries TRBV11-2 and TRBJ2-5; 16 bases map to TRBD2. The CDR3 is 16 amino acids. Trimming removed 4 bases from V and 2 bases from J; junction bases left unmatched: 1. Germline V gene lookup returns CDR1 SGHAT and CDR2 FQNNGV.